Listed below are T cell receptor beta chains from one sample, sequenced in a study of T cell changes during pregnancy in multiple sclerosis. Libraries were prepared by immunoSEQ multiplex PCR; TCRdb keeps only in-frame clonotypes and omits some of them. The table lists around 50,000 clones, about 92% of them singletons. This specimen consisted of CD4+ T cells from peripheral blood mononuclear cells, obtained after pregnancy. These receptors came from a female donor with multiple sclerosis, enrolled in a pregnancy study. CDR3s include the opening cysteine and the closing phenylalanine or tryptophan. Each record gives: J gene, V gene, CDR3 length, D gene, clone size, CDR3 protein, CDR3 DNA. A D gene is named only where the DNA matches it firmly. Rows may omit the clone size; those that give it use once, few, many or a size class.

j_call: TRBJ1-2; v_call: TRBV11-2; cdr3_length: 17; d_call: TRBD1; clone_size: .; cdr3_aa: CASSLRWTGGAGYGYTF; cdr3_nt: TGTGCCAGCAGCCTTAGATGGACAGGGGGCGCCGGCTATGGCTACACCTTC
j_call: TRBJ1-6; v_call: TRBV27; cdr3_length: 17; d_call: .; clone_size: .; cdr3_aa: CASSSLMFQGWNSPLHF; cdr3_nt: TGTGCCAGCAGTTCTCTTATGTTCCAGGGGTGGAATTCACCCCTCCACTTT
j_call: TRBJ1-1; v_call: TRBV5-1; cdr3_length: 16; d_call: TRBD1; clone_size: .; cdr3_aa: CASTWGTGGQNTEAFF; cdr3_nt: TGCGCCAGCACCTGGGGGACAGGGGGCCAGAACACTGAAGCTTTCTTT
j_call: TRBJ2-7; v_call: TRBV18; cdr3_length: 14; d_call: TRBD1; clone_size: .; cdr3_aa: CASSSGTDFYLQYF; cdr3_nt: TGTGCCAGCTCGTCTGGGACAGACTTCTACCTGCAGTACTTC
j_call: TRBJ2-2; v_call: TRBV4-2; cdr3_length: 15; d_call: TRBD2; clone_size: once; cdr3_aa: CASSQVTAGGGELFF; cdr3_nt: TGTGCCAGCAGCCAAGTAACCGCGGGGGGCGGGGAGCTGTTTTTT
j_call: TRBJ1-6; v_call: TRBV7-2; cdr3_length: 14; d_call: TRBD1; clone_size: .; cdr3_aa: CASSRQGYNSPLHF; cdr3_nt: TGTGCCAGCAGCAGACAGGGTTATAATTCACCCCTCCACTTT
j_call: TRBJ1-3; v_call: TRBV2; cdr3_length: 16; d_call: TRBD1; clone_size: .; cdr3_aa: CASSETGQGSGNTIYF; cdr3_nt: TGTGCCAGCAGTGAAACGGGACAGGGATCGGGAAACACCATATATTTT
j_call: TRBJ2-1; v_call: TRBV14; cdr3_length: 12; d_call: .; clone_size: .; cdr3_aa: CASRGPYNEQFF; cdr3_nt: TGTGCCAGCAGGGGGCCCTACAATGAGCAGTTCTTC
j_call: TRBJ1-2; v_call: TRBV9; cdr3_length: 15; d_call: TRBD1; clone_size: .; cdr3_aa: CASSPGQELVYGYTF; cdr3_nt: TGTGCCAGCAGCCCGGGACAGGAACTAGTCTATGGCTACACCTTC
j_call: TRBJ1-5; v_call: TRBV6-1; cdr3_length: 15; d_call: .; clone_size: .; cdr3_aa: CASAQGTGAGQPQHF; cdr3_nt: TGTGCCAGCGCCCAAGGGACTGGGGCGGGTCAGCCCCAGCATTTT
j_call: TRBJ2-2; v_call: TRBV7-3; cdr3_length: 16; d_call: TRBD1; clone_size: once; cdr3_aa: CASSSQQGAGTGELFF; cdr3_nt: TGTGCCAGCAGCTCCCAACAGGGGGCGGGCACCGGGGAGCTGTTTTTT
j_call: TRBJ2-5; v_call: TRBV5-1; cdr3_length: 14; d_call: .; clone_size: .; cdr3_aa: CASSLGANQETQYF; cdr3_nt: TGCGCCAGCAGCTTGGGGGCCAACCAAGAGACCCAGTACTTC
j_call: TRBJ1-1; v_call: TRBV7-3; cdr3_length: 14; d_call: TRBD1; clone_size: .; cdr3_aa: CASSFGTGGTEAFF; cdr3_nt: TGTGCCAGCAGCTTCGGGACAGGGGGCACTGAAGCTTTCTTT
j_call: TRBJ2-7; v_call: TRBV6-6; cdr3_length: 14; d_call: .; clone_size: .; cdr3_aa: CASRLTDQGDEQYF; cdr3_nt: TGTGCCAGCAGGCTCACGGATCAGGGTGACGAGCAGTACTTC
j_call: TRBJ2-5; v_call: TRBV5-1; cdr3_length: 17; d_call: .; clone_size: .; cdr3_aa: CASQLRADTLVQETQYF; cdr3_nt: TGCGCCAGCCAGCTGAGGGCAGACACACTAGTTCAAGAGACCCAGTACTTC
j_call: TRBJ2-5; v_call: TRBV20-1; cdr3_length: 10; d_call: .; clone_size: .; cdr3_aa: CSARRETQYF; cdr3_nt: TGCAGTGCTCGGAGGGAGACCCAGTACTTC
j_call: TRBJ2-7; v_call: TRBV7-2; cdr3_length: 15; d_call: TRBD1; clone_size: .; cdr3_aa: CASSPRTGQSYEQYF; cdr3_nt: TGTGCCAGCAGCCCCCGGACAGGTCAAAGCTACGAGCAGTACTTC
j_call: TRBJ2-5; v_call: TRBV18; cdr3_length: 16; d_call: .; clone_size: .; cdr3_aa: CASSPRGNRVLETQYF; cdr3_nt: TGTGCCAGCTCACCACGAGGGAACAGGGTTCTAGAGACCCAGTACTTC
j_call: TRBJ2-7; v_call: TRBV7-2; cdr3_length: 14; d_call: TRBD1; clone_size: .; cdr3_aa: CASSRRGTAYEQYF; cdr3_nt: TGTGCCAGCAGCCGTAGGGGGACAGCCTACGAGCAGTACTTC
j_call: TRBJ1-1; v_call: TRBV6-5; cdr3_length: 16; d_call: TRBD1; clone_size: .; cdr3_aa: CASSWHRGLTNTEAFF; cdr3_nt: TGTGCCAGCAGTTGGCACAGGGGTCTGACGAACACTGAAGCTTTCTTT
j_call: TRBJ1-5; v_call: TRBV18; cdr3_length: 15; d_call: .; clone_size: few; cdr3_aa: CASSPTDSNNQPQHF; cdr3_nt: TGTGCCAGCTCACCGACGGACAGTAACAATCAGCCCCAGCATTTT
j_call: TRBJ2-1; v_call: TRBV7-2; cdr3_length: 13; d_call: .; clone_size: .; cdr3_aa: CASSLVWRSEQFF; cdr3_nt: TGTGCCAGCAGCTTAGTGTGGCGGTCTGAGCAGTTCTTC
j_call: TRBJ1-4; v_call: TRBV2; cdr3_length: 13; d_call: .; clone_size: .; cdr3_aa: CASSAGYNEKLFF; cdr3_nt: TGTGCCAGCAGTGCAGGGTATAATGAAAAACTGTTTTTT
j_call: TRBJ1-2; v_call: TRBV2; cdr3_length: 13; d_call: .; clone_size: .; cdr3_aa: CAGSEQELYGYTF; cdr3_nt: TGTGCCGGCAGCGAACAGGAACTCTATGGCTACACCTTC
j_call: TRBJ2-7; v_call: TRBV10-1; cdr3_length: 14; d_call: TRBD1; clone_size: .; cdr3_aa: CASSPGQVVHEQYF; cdr3_nt: TGCGCCAGCAGTCCGGGACAGGTCGTCCACGAGCAGTACTTC
j_call: TRBJ1-2; v_call: TRBV7-9; cdr3_length: 15; d_call: TRBD1; clone_size: .; cdr3_aa: CASSLGQGAQYGYTF; cdr3_nt: TGTGCCAGCAGCTTAGGACAGGGGGCGCAATATGGCTACACCTTC
j_call: TRBJ2-2; v_call: TRBV18; cdr3_length: 16; d_call: TRBD2; clone_size: .; cdr3_aa: CASSPSSGQNTGELFF; cdr3_nt: TGTGCCAGCTCACCCTCTAGCGGGCAGAACACCGGGGAGCTGTTTTTT
j_call: TRBJ2-6; v_call: TRBV9; cdr3_length: 18; d_call: TRBD1; clone_size: once; cdr3_aa: CASSFDRGGVSGANVLTF; cdr3_nt: TGTGCCAGCAGCTTCGACAGGGGCGGCGTTTCTGGGGCCAACGTCCTGACTTTC
j_call: TRBJ1-5; v_call: TRBV7-9; cdr3_length: 16; d_call: .; clone_size: .; cdr3_aa: CASSLAGRAGNQPQHF; cdr3_nt: TGTGCCAGCAGCTTAGCGGGCAGGGCTGGCAATCAGCCCCAGCATTTT
j_call: TRBJ2-4; v_call: TRBV6-6; cdr3_length: 13; d_call: TRBD2; clone_size: .; cdr3_aa: CASKTGGKNIQYF; cdr3_nt: TGTGCCAGCAAGACGGGGGGAAAAAACATTCAGTACTTC
j_call: TRBJ1-5; v_call: TRBV4-2; cdr3_length: 15; d_call: .; clone_size: few; cdr3_aa: CASSHRVPADQPQHF; cdr3_nt: TGTGCCAGCAGCCACCGGGTTCCCGCGGATCAGCCCCAGCATTTT
j_call: TRBJ1-4; v_call: TRBV4-1; cdr3_length: 15; d_call: .; clone_size: .; cdr3_aa: CASSKPGQHNEKLFF; cdr3_nt: TGCGCCAGCTCCAAACCCGGACAGCATAATGAAAAACTGTTTTTT
j_call: TRBJ2-7; v_call: TRBV6-6; cdr3_length: 14; d_call: .; clone_size: .; cdr3_aa: CASSTHLQANEQYF; cdr3_nt: TGTGCCAGCAGTACCCACCTACAGGCTAACGAGCAGTACTTC
j_call: TRBJ1-5; v_call: TRBV15; cdr3_length: 15; d_call: .; clone_size: .; cdr3_aa: CATSRTDSRNQPQHF; cdr3_nt: TGTGCCACCAGCCGAACGGACAGCCGCAATCAGCCCCAGCATTTT
j_call: TRBJ2-3; v_call: TRBV9; cdr3_length: 16; d_call: .; clone_size: .; cdr3_aa: CASSGGAAPSTDTQYF; cdr3_nt: TGTGCCAGCAGCGGTGGGGCAGCCCCCAGCACAGATACGCAGTATTTT
j_call: TRBJ2-7; v_call: TRBV13; cdr3_length: 15; d_call: .; clone_size: .; cdr3_aa: CASSQTGGTSYEQYF; cdr3_nt: TGTGCCAGCAGCCAAACGGGGGGCACCTCCTACGAGCAGTACTTC
j_call: TRBJ2-3; v_call: TRBV13; cdr3_length: 16; d_call: .; clone_size: .; cdr3_aa: CASSLSRGYDTDTQYF; cdr3_nt: TGTGCCAGCAGCTTAAGTCGGGGGTACGATACAGATACGCAGTATTTT
j_call: TRBJ2-5; v_call: TRBV7-2; cdr3_length: 13; d_call: TRBD2; clone_size: .; cdr3_aa: CASKTGGQETQYF; cdr3_nt: TGTGCCAGCAAGACGGGGGGACAAGAGACCCAGTACTTC
j_call: TRBJ2-7; v_call: TRBV29-1; cdr3_length: 14; d_call: .; clone_size: once; cdr3_aa: CSVSTAPSSYEQYF; cdr3_nt: TGCAGCGTCTCCACAGCACCGAGCTCCTACGAGCAGTACTTC
j_call: TRBJ2-3; v_call: TRBV18; cdr3_length: 18; d_call: .; clone_size: .; cdr3_aa: CASSPLPGGGDYTDTQYF; cdr3_nt: TGTGCCAGCTCACCACTGCCAGGAGGCGGGGATTACACAGATACGCAGTATTTT
j_call: TRBJ2-2; v_call: TRBV4-1; cdr3_length: 17; d_call: .; clone_size: .; cdr3_aa: CASSHPMGGPWVGELFF; cdr3_nt: TGCGCCAGCAGCCATCCAATGGGGGGGCCCTGGGTCGGGGAGCTGTTTTTT
j_call: TRBJ2-2; v_call: TRBV7-3; cdr3_length: 16; d_call: TRBD2; clone_size: .; cdr3_aa: CASSSPSGGATGELFF; cdr3_nt: TGTGCCAGCAGCTCTCCTAGCGGGGGGGCCACCGGGGAGCTGTTTTTT
j_call: TRBJ2-1; v_call: TRBV5-1; cdr3_length: 15; d_call: TRBD2; clone_size: .; cdr3_aa: CASLRAGEYGDEQFF; cdr3_nt: TGCGCCAGCTTGAGGGCGGGGGAATACGGGGATGAGCAGTTCTTC
j_call: TRBJ2-5; v_call: TRBV27; cdr3_length: 13; d_call: TRBD2; clone_size: .; cdr3_aa: CASSLGGEKTQYF; cdr3_nt: TGTGCCAGCAGTTTAGGGGGGGAGAAGACCCAGTACTTC
j_call: TRBJ1-4; v_call: TRBV4-2; cdr3_length: 15; d_call: TRBD1; clone_size: .; cdr3_aa: CASSQAGRGAEKLFF; cdr3_nt: TGTGCCAGCAGCCAAGCGGGCAGGGGGGCTGAAAAACTGTTTTTT